This TCR beta chain is drawn from a study of blood T cell repertoires in COVID-19. Study-level background: The origin of the acute and convalescent COVID-19 samples was the United States, Italy and Spain. PBMCs, B-cell-depleted T cells, or T cells provided the cDNA or gDNA that made up the material.

Patients of the Seattle cohort, enrolled during active infection, were followed longitudinally. CDR3 length: 14 amino acids. V shed 5 bases and J 7 bases; nucleotides not matched to a gene: 10. CDR1 LGHDT and CDR2 YNNKEL come from the germline V gene (reference sequence). Original data processing: Amplifying reference gene primers gave estimates of nucleated cell counts. The repertoire was sequenced with immunoSEQ multiplex PCR; TCRdb's copy has only in-frame clones and lacks some. The DNA gave D and trimming, while V, J and clone size come from that table. The sample lists 150,000 to 200,000 clones, 75% to 85% occurring once.

Specimen: peripheral blood. The sequence was obtained from a woman aged 40 to 55 with COVID-19, enrolled during active disease. This chain connects TRBV3-1 (or the pseudogene TRBV3-2) to TRBJ2-7, with TRBD2 matching over 8 bases. This CDR3 reads CASSSLAGGGEQYF. For the CDR3, the DNA is TGTGCCAGCAGCTCCCTAGCGGGTGGAGGGGAGCAGTACTTC.